This TCR beta chain emerged from a study of T cell responses to AZD1222 COVID-19 vaccine. The count of this clone is one. Measured with immunoSEQ multiplex PCR; TCRdb has only the in-frame clones, and not every one. The sample lists 150,000 to 200,000 clones, 85% to 90% seen once, with approximately 2.7% in the top ten. The V gene's germline CDR1 is LNHDA and CDR2 SQIVND (reference sequence). The CDR3 has 14 amino acids. V gave up 3 bases and J gave up 5 bases, with 10 bases separating them. This clonotype was sampled from an adult in good health. This chain uses TRBV19 with TRBJ2-2; D is perhaps TRBD1 (6 bases). Sequencing used peripheral blood, obtained on day 0 of MenACWY control vaccination. CDR3 DNA sequence: TGTGCCAGTAGTATCGATCAGGGGACCGGGGAGCTGTTTTTT. Encoded protein: CASSIDQGTGELFF.